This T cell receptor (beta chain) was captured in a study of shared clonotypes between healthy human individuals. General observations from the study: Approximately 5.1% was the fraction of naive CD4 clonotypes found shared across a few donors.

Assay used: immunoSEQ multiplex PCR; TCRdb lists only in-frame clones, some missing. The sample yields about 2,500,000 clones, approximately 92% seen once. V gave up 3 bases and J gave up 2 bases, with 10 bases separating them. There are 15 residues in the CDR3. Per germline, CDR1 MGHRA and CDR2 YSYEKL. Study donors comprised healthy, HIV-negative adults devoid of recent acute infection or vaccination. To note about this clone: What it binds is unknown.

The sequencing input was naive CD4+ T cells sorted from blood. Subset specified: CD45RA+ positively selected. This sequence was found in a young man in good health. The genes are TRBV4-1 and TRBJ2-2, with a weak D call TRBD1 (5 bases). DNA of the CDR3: TGCGCCAGCAGCCAGGTACAGGTAAACACCGGGGAGCTGTTTTTT. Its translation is CASSQVQVNTGELFF.